The sequence of this TCR beta chain was determined in a study of blood T cell repertoires in COVID-19 (dated by TCRdb to the early 2020s). Context from the whole study: Samples from collaborators originated in the United States, Italy and Spain and spanned both the acute and convalescent phases of COVID-19. The material from the prospective study consisted of cDNA or gDNA derived from T cells, B-cell-depleted T cells, or PBMCs. Deeply sampled blood TCRbeta repertoires from subjects exposed to, actively infected with, or recovered from COVID-19 were included in the dataset. A freely available public database, intended as a resource for researchers studying the immune response to SARS-CoV-2, is where the repertoires were released. Samples came from the ongoing ImmuneRACE study (first 160 participants) plus 1,254 subjects from 6 global collaborators. The sample metadata nearly always contained a de-identified subject ID, COVID-19 status, age in years and sex. HLA class I and class II types, where available, came from metadata supplied by the sample provider rather than from assay-based typing.

The V end gives up 8 bases and the J end 9 bases, leaving 8 bases in the junction not matched to a gene. CDR1 and CDR2 are read off the germline V gene as SNHLY and FYNNEI. The CDR3 measures 15 amino acids from cysteine to phenylalanine. Kept here is only the CDR3 DNA, which spans 45 bases and is read in frame from base 1. TCRbeta CDR3 regions were amplified from genomic DNA using the immunoSEQ Assay, a bias-controlled multiplex PCR. The authors' analysis ran thus. Within the assay, amplification of reference gene primers was used to estimate how many nucleated cells each sample contained. To quantify the absolute abundance of each unique TCRbeta CDR3 rearrangement, sequence reads were collapsed and filtered. For each sample, productive Simpson clonality was calculated by taking the square root of Simpson's diversity index across productive rearrangements. TCRdb stores this immuneACCESS table with in-frame sequences only. Part of the clones is absent; in the studies checked, under half of the shortfall reflects unresolved V genes, and no reason is known for the rest. The V and J calls and clone size come from that table; D and trimming were worked out from the DNA. This sample gives over 200,000 clones in total; about 86% of them show up just once. Approximately 6% of the sample is in the top ten clones.

Whole blood was collected in K2EDTA tubes by collaborating institutions according to the institutions' own protocols. Collaborator samples were shipped for TCRbeta analysis as frozen whole blood, isolated PBMCs, or DNA extracted from either sample type. Points the paper makes about the study in general: How much clinical and demographic metadata was included differed by source and by participant, and the metadata was provided uncurated.

About this clone itself: There is no known antigen for this receptor. Per-nucleotide qualities are absent, and no much larger clonotype sits a single base away.

Sequencing input: peripheral blood. This clonotype was obtained from an elderly man with acute or convalescent COVID-19. This chain joins TRBV2 to TRBJ2-1; TRBD2 fits 15 bases in the junction. The nucleotide sequence is given as TGTGCCAGCTCCGGAGGACTAGCGGGAGGGGGTGAGCAGTTCTTC. It translates to CASSGGLAGGGEQFF.